This T cell receptor beta chain was captured in a study of immune evolution from preneoplasia to lung adenocarcinoma. This clone turned up a few times. Germline V gives CDR1 MNHNY, CDR2 SVGAGI (reference sequence). Trimming removed 4 bases at V and 4 bases at J, with 14 bases between. The CDR3 loop spans 14 amino acids. Assay: immunoSEQ multiplex PCR; the TCRdb copy retains only in-frame clones and omits some. The sample holds about 14,000 clones, roughly 80% seen once. The V gene is TRBV6-6, the J gene TRBJ2-7, with D possibly matching TRBD1 (6 bases). The TCR sequence derives from a person between 65 and 80 years old with lung adenocarcinoma. The sample was FFPE minimally invasive lung adenocarcinoma tissue. The CDR3 here is CASSLDSLRYEQYF. CDR3 nucleotide sequence: TGTGCCAGCAGTTTGGACAGCTTGAGGTACGAGCAGTACTTC.